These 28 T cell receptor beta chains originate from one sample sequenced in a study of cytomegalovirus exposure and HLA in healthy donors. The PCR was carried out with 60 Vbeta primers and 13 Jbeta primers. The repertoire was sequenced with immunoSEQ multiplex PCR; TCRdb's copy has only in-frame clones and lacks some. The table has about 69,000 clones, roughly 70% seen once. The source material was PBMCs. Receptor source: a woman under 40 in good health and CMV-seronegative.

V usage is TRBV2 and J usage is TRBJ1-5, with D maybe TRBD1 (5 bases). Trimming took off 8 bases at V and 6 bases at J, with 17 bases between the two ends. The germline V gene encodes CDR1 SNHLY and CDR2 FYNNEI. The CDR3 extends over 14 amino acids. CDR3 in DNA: TGTGCCAGCGATCGGGTAGGCCAGGGTCAGCCCCAGCATTTT. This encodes CASDRVGQGQPQHF.

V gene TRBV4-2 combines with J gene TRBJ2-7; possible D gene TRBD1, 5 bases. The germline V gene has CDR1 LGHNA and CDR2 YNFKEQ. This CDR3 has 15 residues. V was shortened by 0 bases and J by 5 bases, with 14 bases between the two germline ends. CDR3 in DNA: TGTGCCAGCAGCCAAGAGGTGCAGGGTCTAGACGAGCAGTACTTC. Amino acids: CASSQEVQGLDEQYF.

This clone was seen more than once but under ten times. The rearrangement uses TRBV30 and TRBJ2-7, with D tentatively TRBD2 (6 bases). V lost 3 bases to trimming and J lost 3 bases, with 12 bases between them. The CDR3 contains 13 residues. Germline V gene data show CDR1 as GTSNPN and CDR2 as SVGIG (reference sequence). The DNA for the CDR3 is TGTGCCTGGAGGGGCGGAGGGGTCTACGAGCAGTACGTC. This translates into CAWRGGGVYEQYV.

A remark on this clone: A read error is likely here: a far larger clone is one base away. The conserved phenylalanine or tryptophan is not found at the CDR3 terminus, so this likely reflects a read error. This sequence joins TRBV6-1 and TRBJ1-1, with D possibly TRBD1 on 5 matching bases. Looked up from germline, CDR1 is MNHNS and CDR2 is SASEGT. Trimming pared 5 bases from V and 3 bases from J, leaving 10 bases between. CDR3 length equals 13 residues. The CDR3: CASSSQGDTEAFV. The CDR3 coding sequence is TGTGCCAGCAGTTCCCAAGGGGACACTGAAGCTTTCGTT.

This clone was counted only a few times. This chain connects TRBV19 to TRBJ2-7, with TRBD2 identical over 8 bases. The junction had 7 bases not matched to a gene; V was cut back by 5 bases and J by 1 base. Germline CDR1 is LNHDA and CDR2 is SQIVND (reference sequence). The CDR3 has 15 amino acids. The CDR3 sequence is CASSLPGGKSYEQYF. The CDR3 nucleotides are TGTGCCAGTAGTTTACCGGGAGGGAAGTCCTACGAGCAGTACTTC.

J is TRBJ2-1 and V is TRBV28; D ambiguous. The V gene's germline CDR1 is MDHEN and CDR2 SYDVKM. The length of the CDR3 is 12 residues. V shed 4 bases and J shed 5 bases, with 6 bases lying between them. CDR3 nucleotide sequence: TGTGCCAGCAGTTACAGACACAATGAGCAGTTCTTC. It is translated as CASSYRHNEQFF.

The CDR3: CASSLGRDRETQYF. CDR3 nucleotides: TGCGCCAGCAGCTTAGGCAGGGATAGGGAGACCCAGTACTTC. This chain connects TRBV5-1 to TRBJ2-5; tentative D call: TRBD1 (5 bases). Germline V CDR1 and CDR2: SGHRS, YFSETQ. The ends were cut back, 2 bases at V and 5 bases at J, with 13 bases in the middle. The CDR3 extends over 14 amino acids.

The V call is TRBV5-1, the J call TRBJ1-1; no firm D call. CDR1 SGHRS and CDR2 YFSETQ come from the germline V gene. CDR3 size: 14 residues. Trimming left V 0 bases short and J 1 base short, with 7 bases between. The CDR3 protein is CASSLGAGNTEAFF. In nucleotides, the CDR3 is TGCGCCAGCAGCTTGGGTGCAGGGAACACTGAAGCTTTCTTT.

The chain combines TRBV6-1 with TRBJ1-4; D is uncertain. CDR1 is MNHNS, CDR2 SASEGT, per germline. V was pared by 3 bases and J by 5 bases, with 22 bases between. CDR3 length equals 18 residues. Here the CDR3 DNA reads TGTGCCAGCAGTGACTGTCCAAGTCTCCTAGTCGACAATGAAAAACTGTTTTTT. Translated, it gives CASSDCPSLLVDNEKLFF.

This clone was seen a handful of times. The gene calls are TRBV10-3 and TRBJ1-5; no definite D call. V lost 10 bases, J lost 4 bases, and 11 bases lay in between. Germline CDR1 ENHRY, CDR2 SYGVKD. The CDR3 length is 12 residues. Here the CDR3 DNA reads TGTGCCACCCGGGCGGGGAATCAGCCCCAGCATTTT. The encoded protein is CATRAGNQPQHF.

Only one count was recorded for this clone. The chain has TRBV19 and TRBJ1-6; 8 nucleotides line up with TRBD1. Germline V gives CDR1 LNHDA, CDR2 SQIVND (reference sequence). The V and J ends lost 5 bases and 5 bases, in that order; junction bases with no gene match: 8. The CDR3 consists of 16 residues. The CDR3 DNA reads TGTGCCAGTAGTCCCGACTGGACAGGGAATAATTCACCCCTCCACTTT. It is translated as CASSPDWTGNNSPLHF.

CDR3 loop: CASSQDTVAGTKNIQYF. DNA for the CDR3: TGCGCCAGCAGCCAAGATACGGTAGCGGGGACCAAAAACATTCAGTACTTC. This chain connects TRBV4-1 to TRBJ2-4; 8 nucleotides agree with TRBD2. CDR1 and CDR2 from the germline V gene are MGHRA and YSYEKL. CDR3 length: 17 amino acids. V was pared by 0 bases and J by 2 bases, with 6 bases of the junction left unmatched.

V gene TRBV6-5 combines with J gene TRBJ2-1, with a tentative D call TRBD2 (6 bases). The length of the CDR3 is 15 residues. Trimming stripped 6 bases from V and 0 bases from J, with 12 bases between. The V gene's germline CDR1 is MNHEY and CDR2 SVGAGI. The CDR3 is CASSPRDSSYNEQFF. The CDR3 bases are TGTGCCAGCAGCCCTCGGGACTCCTCCTACAATGAGCAGTTCTTC.

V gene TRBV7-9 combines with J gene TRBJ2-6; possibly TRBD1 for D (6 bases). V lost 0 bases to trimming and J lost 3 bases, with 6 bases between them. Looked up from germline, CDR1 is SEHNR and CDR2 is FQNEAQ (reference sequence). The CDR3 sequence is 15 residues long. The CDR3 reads CASSLAGGGANVLTF. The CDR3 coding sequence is TGTGCCAGCAGCTTAGCAGGGGGTGGGGCCAACGTCCTGACTTTC.

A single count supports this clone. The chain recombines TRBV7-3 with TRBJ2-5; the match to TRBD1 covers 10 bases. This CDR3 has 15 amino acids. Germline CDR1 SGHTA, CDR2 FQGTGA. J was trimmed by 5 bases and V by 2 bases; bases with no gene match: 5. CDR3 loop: CASSLWGQGRETQYF. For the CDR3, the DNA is TGTGCCAGCAGCTTATGGGGACAGGGGAGGGAGACCCAGTACTTC.

For the CDR3, the DNA is TGTGCCAGCAGCCTTCAGGGGGTTAAGTCCTACGAGCAGTACTTC. This translates into CASSLQGVKSYEQYF. The V call is TRBV7-2, the J call TRBJ2-7, with 7 positions matching TRBD1. This CDR3 is built from 15 residues. In germline, CDR1 is SGHTA, CDR2 FQGNSA. The V and J ends lost 5 bases and 1 base, in that order; junction bases with no gene match: 8.

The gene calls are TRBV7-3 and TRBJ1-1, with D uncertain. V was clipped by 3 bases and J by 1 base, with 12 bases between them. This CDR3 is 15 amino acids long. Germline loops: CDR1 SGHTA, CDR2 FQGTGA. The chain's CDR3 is CASSFSPGQNTEAFF. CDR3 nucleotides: TGTGCCAGCAGCTTCTCCCCAGGTCAGAACACTGAAGCTTTCTTT.

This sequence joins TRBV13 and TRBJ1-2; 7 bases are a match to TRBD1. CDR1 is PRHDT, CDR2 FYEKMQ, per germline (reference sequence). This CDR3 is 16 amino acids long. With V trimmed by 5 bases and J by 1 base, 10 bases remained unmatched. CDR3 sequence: CASSAPGTVLNYGYTF. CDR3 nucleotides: TGTGCCAGCAGCGCCCCGGGGACAGTACTTAACTATGGCTACACCTTC.

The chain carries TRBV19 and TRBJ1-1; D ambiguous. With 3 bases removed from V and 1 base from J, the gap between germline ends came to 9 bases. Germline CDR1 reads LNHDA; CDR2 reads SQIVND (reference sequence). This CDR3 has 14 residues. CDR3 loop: CASSIATQNTEAFF. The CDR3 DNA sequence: TGTGCCAGTAGTATCGCGACACAGAACACTGAAGCTTTCTTT.

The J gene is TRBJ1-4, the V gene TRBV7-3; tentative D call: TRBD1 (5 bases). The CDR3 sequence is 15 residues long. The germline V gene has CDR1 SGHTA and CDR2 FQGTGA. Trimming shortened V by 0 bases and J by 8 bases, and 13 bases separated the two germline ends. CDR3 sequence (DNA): TGTGCCAGCAGCTTAACCGGGTCCCAGGGCGAAAAACTGTTTTTT. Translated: CASSLTGSQGEKLFF.

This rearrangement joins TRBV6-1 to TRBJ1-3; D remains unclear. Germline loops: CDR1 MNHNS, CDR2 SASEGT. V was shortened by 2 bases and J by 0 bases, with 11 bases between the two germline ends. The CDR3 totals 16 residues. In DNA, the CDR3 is TGTGCCAGCAGTGAAACAGTAGGTTCCTCTGGAAACACCATATATTTT. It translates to CASSETVGSSGNTIYF.

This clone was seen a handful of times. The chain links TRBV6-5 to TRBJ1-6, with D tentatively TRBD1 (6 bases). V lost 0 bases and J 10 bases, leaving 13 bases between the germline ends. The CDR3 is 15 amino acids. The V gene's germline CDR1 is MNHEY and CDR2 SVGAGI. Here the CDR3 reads CASSYSRDKGSPLHF. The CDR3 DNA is TGTGCCAGCAGTTACTCTCGGGACAAGGGCTCACCCCTCCACTTT.

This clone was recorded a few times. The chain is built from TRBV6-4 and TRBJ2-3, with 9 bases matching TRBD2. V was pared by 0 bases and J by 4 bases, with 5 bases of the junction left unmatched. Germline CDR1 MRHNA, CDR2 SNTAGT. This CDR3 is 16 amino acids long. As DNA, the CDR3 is TGTGCCAGCAGTGACTCTCCTAGCGGGGATCCAGATACGCAGTATTTT. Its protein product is CASSDSPSGDPDTQYF.

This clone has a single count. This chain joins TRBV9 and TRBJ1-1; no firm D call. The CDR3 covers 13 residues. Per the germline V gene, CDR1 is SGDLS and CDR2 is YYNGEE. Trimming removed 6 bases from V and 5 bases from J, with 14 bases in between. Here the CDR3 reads CASTGPVNTEAFF. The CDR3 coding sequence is TGTGCCAGCACTGGCCCAGTAAATACTGAAGCTTTCTTT.

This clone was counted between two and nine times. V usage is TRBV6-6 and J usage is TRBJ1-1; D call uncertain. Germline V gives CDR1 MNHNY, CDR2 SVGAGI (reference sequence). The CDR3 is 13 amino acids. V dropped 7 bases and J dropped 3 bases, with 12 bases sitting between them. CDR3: CASTSDTDTEAFF. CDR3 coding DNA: TGTGCCAGCACCTCCGACACAGACACTGAAGCTTTCTTT.

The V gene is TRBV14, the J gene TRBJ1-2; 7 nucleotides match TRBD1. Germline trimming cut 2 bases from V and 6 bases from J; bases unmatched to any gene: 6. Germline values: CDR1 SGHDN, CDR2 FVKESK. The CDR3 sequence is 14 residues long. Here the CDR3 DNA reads TGTGCCAGCAGCCAACACTCGGGACAGAATGGCTACACCTTC. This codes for CASSQHSGQNGYTF. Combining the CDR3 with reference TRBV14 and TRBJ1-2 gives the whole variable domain EAGVTQFPSHSVIEKGQTVTLRCDPISGHDNLYWYRRVMGKEIKFLLHFVKESKQDESGMPNNRFLAERTGGTYSTLKVQPAELEDSGVYFCASSQHSGQNGYTFGSGTRLTVV.

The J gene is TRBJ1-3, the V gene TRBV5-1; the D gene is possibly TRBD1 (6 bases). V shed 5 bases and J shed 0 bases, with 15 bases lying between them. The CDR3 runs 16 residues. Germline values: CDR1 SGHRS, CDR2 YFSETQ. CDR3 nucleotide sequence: TGCGCCAGCAGGGATTATGACAGGTCCTCTGGAAACACCATATATTTT. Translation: CASRDYDRSSGNTIYF.

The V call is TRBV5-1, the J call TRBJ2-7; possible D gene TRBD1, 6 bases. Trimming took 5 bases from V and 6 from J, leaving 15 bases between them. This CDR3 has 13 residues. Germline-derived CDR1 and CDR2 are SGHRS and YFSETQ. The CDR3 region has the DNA TGCGCCAGCAGGACCGGGACAAACCGCGAGCAGTACTTC. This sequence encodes CASRTGTNREQYF.